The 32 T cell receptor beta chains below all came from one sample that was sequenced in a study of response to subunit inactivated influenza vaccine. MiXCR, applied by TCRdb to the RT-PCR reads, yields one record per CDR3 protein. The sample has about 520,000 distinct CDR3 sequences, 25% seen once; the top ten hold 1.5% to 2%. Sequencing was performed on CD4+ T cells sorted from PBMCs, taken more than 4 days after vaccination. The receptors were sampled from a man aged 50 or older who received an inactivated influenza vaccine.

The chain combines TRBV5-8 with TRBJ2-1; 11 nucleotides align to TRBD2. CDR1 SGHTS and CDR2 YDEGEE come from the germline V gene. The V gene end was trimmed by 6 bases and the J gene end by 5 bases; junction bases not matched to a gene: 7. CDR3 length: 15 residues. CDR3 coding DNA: TGTGCCAGCAAGCTCCTAGCGGGGGGAAACAATGAGCAGTTCTTC. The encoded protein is CASKLLAGGNNEQFF.

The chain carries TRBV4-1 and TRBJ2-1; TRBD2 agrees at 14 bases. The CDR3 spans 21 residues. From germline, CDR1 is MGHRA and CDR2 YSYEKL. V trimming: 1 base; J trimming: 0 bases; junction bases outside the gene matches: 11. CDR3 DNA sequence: TGCGCCAGCAGCCAAGTGTTAGCCGGACTAGCGGGGGGTAGCTCCTACAATGAGCAGTTCTTC. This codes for CASSQVLAGLAGGSSYNEQFF.

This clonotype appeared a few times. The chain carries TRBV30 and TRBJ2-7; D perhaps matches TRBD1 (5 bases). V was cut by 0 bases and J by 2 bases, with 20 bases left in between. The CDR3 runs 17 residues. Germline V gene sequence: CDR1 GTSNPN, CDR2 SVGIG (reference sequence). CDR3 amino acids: CAWSVIQRQGKTYEQYF. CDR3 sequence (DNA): TGTGCCTGGAGTGTAATCCAACGCCAGGGTAAGACCTACGAGCAGTACTTC.

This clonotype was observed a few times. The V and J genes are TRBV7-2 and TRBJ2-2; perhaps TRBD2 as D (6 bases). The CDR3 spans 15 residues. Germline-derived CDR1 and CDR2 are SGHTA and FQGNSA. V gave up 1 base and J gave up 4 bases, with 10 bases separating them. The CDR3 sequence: CASSLVGLSTGELFF. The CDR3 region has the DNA TGTGCCAGCAGCTTAGTGGGACTCAGCACCGGGGAGCTGTTTTTT.

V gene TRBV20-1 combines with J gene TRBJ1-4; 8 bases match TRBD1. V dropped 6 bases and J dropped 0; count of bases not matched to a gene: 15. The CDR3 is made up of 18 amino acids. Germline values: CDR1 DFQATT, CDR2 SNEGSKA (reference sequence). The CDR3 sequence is CSATTFGTGKATNEKLFF. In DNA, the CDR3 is TGCAGTGCCACCACCTTCGGGACAGGCAAAGCAACTAATGAAAAACTGTTTTTT.

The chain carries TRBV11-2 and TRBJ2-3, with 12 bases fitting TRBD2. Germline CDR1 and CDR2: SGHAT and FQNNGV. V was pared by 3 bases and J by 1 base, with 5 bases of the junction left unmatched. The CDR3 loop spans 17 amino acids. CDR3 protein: CASSFGLAGRGTDTQYF. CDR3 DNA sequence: TGTGCCAGCAGCTTCGGACTAGCGGGAAGGGGCACAGATACGCAGTATTTT.

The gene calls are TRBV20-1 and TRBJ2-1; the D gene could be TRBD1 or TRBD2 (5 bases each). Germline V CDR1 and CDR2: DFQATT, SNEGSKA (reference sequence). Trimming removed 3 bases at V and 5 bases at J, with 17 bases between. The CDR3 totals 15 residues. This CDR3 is CSASRWDPPNNEQFF. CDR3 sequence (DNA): TGCAGTGCTAGCCGGTGGGACCCTCCCAACAATGAGCAGTTCTTC.

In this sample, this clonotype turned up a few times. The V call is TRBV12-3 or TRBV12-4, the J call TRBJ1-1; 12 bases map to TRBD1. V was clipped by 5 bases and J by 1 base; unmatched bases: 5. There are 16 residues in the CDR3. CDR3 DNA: TGTGCCAGCAGTCCACGGGACAGGGGGCAGAACACTGAAGCTTTCTTT. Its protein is CASSPRDRGQNTEAFF.

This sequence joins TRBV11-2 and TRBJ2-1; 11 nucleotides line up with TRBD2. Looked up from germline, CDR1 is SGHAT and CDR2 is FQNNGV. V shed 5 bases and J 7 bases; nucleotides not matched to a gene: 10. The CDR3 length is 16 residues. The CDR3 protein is CASSPPLAGGRNEQFF. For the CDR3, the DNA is TGTGCCAGCAGCCCCCCCCTAGCGGGGGGAAGAAATGAGCAGTTCTTC.

CDR3 loop: CASSLARASETQYF. The CDR3 DNA is TGTGCCAGCAGCTTAGCGAGAGCGTCAGAGACCCAGTACTTC. The chain recombines TRBV7-6 with TRBJ2-5, with D hard to call. The V end was cut by 0 bases, the J end by 4 bases, with 9 bases between. This CDR3 contains 14 residues. Germline CDR1 reads SGHVS; CDR2 reads FNYEAQ.

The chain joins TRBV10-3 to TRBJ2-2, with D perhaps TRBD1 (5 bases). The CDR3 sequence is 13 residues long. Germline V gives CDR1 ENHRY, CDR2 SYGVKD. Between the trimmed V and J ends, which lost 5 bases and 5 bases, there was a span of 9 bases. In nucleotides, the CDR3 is TGTGCCATCAGTAACGACAGAACCGGGGAGCTGTTTTTT. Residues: CAISNDRTGELFF.

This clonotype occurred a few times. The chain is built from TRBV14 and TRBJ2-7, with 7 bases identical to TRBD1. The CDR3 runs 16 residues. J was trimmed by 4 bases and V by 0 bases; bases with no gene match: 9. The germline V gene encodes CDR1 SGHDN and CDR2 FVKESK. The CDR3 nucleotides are TGTGCCAGCAGCCAAGATTATTGGGGGACAGATTACGAGCAGTACTTC. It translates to CASSQDYWGTDYEQYF.

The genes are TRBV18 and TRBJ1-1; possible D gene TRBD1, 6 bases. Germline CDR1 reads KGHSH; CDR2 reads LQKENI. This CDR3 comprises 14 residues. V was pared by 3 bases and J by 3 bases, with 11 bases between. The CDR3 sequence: CASSPSGGHTEAFF. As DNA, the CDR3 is TGTGCCAGCTCACCTTCCGGGGGCCACACTGAAGCTTTCTTT.

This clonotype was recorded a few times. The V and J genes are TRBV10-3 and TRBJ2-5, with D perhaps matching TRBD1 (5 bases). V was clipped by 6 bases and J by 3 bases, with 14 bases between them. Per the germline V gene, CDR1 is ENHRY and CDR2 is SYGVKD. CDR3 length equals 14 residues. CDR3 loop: CAISSDIRKETQYF. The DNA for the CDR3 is TGTGCCATCAGCTCGGACATAAGGAAAGAGACCCAGTACTTC.

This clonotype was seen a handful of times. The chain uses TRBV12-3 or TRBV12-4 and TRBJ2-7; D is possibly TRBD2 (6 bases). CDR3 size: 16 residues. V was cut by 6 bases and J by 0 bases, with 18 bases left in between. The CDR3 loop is CASSFRGTSSSYEQYF. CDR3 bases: TGTGCCAGCAGCTTCCGCGGGACTTCGAGCTCCTACGAGCAGTACTTC.

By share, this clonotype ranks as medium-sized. For the CDR3, the DNA is TGTGCCATCAGTGATGGTAGTAGGGGAGAGACCCAGTACTTC. It translates to CAISDGSRGETQYF. This chain uses TRBV10-3 with TRBJ2-5, with a weak D call TRBD1 (5 bases). Trimming left V 3 bases short and J 4 bases short, with 12 bases between. Germline V gene data show CDR1 as ENHRY and CDR2 as SYGVKD. The CDR3 loop spans 14 amino acids.

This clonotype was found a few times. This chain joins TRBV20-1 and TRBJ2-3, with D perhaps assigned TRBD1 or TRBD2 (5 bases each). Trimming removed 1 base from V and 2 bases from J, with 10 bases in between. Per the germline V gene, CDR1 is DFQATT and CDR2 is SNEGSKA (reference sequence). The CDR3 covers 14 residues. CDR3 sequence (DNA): TGCAGTGCTAGAGTGGGGGTCCTCACAGATACGCAGTATTTT. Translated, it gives CSARVGVLTDTQYF.

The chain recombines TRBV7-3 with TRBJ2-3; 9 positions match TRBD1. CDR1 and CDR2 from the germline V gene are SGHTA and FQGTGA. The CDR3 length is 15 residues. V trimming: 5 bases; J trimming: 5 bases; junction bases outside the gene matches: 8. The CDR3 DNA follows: TGTGCCAGCAGCAGACAGGGGGGCTGGGAAGATACGCAGTATTTT. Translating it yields CASSRQGGWEDTQYF.

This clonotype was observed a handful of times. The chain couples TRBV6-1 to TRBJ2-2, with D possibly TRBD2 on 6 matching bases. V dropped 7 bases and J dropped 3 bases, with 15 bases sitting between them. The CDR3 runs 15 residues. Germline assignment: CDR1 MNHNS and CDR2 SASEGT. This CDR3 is CASTSGTRDTGELFF. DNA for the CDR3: TGTGCCAGCACCTCCGGGACTCGGGACACCGGGGAGCTGTTTTTT.

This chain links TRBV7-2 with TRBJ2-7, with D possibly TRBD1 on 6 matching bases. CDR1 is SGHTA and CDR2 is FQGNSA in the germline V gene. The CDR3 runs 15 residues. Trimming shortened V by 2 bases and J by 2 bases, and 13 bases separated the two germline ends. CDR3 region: CASSLQGTEAYEQYF. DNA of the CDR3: TGTGCCAGCAGCTTACAGGGGACGGAAGCCTACGAGCAGTACTTC.

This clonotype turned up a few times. The CDR3 region is CASSYGTGQAFF. CDR3 nucleotides: TGTGCCAGCAGTTACGGGACAGGGCAAGCTTTCTTT. The chain recombines TRBV3-1 with TRBJ1-1; TRBD1 matches at 9 bases. The germline V gene has CDR1 LGHDT and CDR2 YNNKEL (reference sequence). The V gene end was trimmed by 6 bases and the J gene end by 9 bases; junction bases not matched to a gene: 5. The CDR3 extends over 12 amino acids.

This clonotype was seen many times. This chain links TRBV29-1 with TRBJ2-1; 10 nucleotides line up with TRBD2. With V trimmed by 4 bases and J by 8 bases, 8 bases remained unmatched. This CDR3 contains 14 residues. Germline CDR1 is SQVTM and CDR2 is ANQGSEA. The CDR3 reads CSVVVSGRVHEQFF. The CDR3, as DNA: TGCAGCGTTGTTGTGAGCGGGAGGGTTCATGAGCAGTTCTTC.

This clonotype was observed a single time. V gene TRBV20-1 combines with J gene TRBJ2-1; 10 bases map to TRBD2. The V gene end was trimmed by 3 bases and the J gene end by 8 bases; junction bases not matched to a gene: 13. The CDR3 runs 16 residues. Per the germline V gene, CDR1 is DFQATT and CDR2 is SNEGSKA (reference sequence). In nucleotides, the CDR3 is TGCAGTGCTAGTTTGGGAGGGACTAGCGATTTTCATGAGCAGTTCTTC. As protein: CSASLGGTSDFHEQFF.

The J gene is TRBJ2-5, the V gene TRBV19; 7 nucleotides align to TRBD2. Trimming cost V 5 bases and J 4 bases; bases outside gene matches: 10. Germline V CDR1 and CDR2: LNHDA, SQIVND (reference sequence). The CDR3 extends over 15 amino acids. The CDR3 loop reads CASSPRSGAGETQYF. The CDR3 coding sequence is TGTGCCAGTAGTCCTAGAAGCGGGGCCGGAGAGACCCAGTACTTC.

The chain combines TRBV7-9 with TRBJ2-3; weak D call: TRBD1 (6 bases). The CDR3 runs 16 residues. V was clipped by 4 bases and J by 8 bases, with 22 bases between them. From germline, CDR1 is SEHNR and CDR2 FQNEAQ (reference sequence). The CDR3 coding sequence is TGTGCCAGCAGCTCCCGAGGGGGTCTCGGTTCGGGTACGCAGTATTTT. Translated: CASSSRGGLGSGTQYF.

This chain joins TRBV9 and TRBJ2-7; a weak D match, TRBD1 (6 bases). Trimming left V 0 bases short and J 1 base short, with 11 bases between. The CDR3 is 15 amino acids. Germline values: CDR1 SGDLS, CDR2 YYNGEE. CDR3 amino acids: CASSVEQGWSYEQYF. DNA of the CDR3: TGTGCCAGCAGCGTAGAGCAGGGGTGGTCCTACGAGCAGTACTTC.

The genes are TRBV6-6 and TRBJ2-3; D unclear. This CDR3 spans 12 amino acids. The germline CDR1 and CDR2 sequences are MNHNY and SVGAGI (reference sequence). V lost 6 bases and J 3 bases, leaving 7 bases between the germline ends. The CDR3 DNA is TGTGCCAGCAGGATGAGGACAGATACGCAGTATTTT. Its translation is CASRMRTDTQYF.

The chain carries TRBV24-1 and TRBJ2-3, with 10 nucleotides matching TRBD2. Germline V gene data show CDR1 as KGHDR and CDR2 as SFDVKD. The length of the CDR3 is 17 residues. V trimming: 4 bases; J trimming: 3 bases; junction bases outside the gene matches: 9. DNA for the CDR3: TGTGCCACCAGTGACTTCGGACTAGCGGCGGGGACAGATACGCAGTATTTT. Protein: CATSDFGLAAGTDTQYF.

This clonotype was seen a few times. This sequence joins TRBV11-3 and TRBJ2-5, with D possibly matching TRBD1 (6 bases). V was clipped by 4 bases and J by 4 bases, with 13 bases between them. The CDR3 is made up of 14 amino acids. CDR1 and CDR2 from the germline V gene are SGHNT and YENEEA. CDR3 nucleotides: TGTGCCAGCAGCTCGGACAGAGGGGGAGAGACCCAGTACTTC. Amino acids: CASSSDRGGETQYF.

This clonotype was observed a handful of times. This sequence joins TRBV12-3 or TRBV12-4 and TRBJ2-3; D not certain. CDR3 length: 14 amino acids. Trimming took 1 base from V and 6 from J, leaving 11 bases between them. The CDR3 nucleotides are TGTGCCAGCAGTTTAGGGGGAAGCTCGGATACGCAGTATTTT. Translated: CASSLGGSSDTQYF.

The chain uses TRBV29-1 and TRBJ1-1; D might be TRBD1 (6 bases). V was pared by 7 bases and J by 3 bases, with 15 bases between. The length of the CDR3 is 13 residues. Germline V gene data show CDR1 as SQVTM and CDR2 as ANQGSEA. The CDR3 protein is CSGRGGFDTEAFF. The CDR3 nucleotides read TGCAGCGGAAGGGGGGGGTTCGACACTGAAGCTTTCTTT.

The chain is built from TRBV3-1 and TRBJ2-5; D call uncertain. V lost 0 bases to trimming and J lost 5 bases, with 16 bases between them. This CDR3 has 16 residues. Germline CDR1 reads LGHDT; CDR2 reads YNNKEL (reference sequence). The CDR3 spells CASSQDRAGWKETQYF. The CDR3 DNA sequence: TGTGCCAGCAGCCAAGATCGGGCAGGATGGAAGGAGACCCAGTACTTC.